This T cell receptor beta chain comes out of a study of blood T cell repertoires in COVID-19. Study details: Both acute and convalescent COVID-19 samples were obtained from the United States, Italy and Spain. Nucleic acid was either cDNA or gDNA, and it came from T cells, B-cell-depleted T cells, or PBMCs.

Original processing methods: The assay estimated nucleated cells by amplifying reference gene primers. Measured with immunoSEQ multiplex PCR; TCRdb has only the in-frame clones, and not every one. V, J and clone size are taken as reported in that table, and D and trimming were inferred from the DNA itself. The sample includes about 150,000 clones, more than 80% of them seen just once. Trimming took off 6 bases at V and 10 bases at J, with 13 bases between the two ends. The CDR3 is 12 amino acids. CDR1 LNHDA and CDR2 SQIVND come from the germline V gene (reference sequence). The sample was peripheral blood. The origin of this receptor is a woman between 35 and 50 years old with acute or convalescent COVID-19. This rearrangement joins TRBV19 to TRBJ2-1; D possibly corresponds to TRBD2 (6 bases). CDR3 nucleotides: TGTGCCAGTAGCAACCCGGGAGCGGAGCAGTTCTTC. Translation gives CASSNPGAEQFF.